A single TCR beta chain is shown here with its context. Its antigen is as yet unknown. Assay: immunoSEQ multiplex PCR; the TCRdb copy retains only in-frame clones and omits some. Of approximately 35,000 clones detected, 88% appear once; the ten largest clones hold more than 2.5%. Sample time point: week 23, last vaccination. Every vaccine dose comprised 300 ug of mutant IDH1 20-mer peptide plus topical imiquimod. This sample stems from a study of a mutant IDH1 vaccine in newly diagnosed glioma. Across the whole study: Vaccination started 4-6 weeks after radiotherapy alone, or with temozolomide cycles.

Per the germline V gene, CDR1 is LNHDA and CDR2 is SQIVND (reference sequence). Trimming took 6 bases from V and 2 from J, leaving 13 bases between them. This CDR3 spans 14 amino acids. Study-wide results and limits: Apparently unrelated to pseudoprogression were changes in the top peripheral T cell clonotypes.

The chain carries TRBV19 and TRBJ1-2; D may be TRBD1 (5 bases). The sample consisted of PBMCs, taken from a glioma patient whose treatment included an IDH1 peptide vaccine. The receptor's source is a man in his forties with glioma. The CDR3 loop reads CASRGDGGNYGYTF. CDR3 coding DNA: TGTGCCAGTAGAGGTGACGGGGGGAACTATGGCTACACCTTC.